The 2 T cell receptor beta chains given below trace back to one sample, sequenced in a study of human T cells and chemical hapten exposure. Time point reported: pre-sensitization, week 0. Described treatment: therapeutic diphenylcyclopropenone sensitization with weekly scalp DPC. TCRdb re-called the RACE reads with MiXCR, one entry per CDR3 protein. The data show 50,000 to 70,000 distinct CDR3 sequences, more than 8% seen once. The sample consisted of whole blood, taken in connection with sensitization to the hapten diphenylcyclopropenone (DPC). Receptor source: a man aged 35 to 55 with alopecia areata. Some clones in this sample may be carry-over from other donors' samples.

This clonotype was recorded a few times. The chain combines TRBV28 with TRBJ2-7; D possibly uses TRBD1 or TRBD2 (5 bases each). V dropped 2 bases and J dropped 9 bases, with 23 bases sitting between them. The CDR3 is 16 residues long. Germline lookup yields CDR1 MDHEN and CDR2 SYDVKM. CDR3 amino acids: CASSLRGQALRKGQYF. DNA of the CDR3: TGTGCCAGCAGTTTACGGGGCCAGGCCCTACGAAAAGGGCAGTACTTC.

In this sample, this clonotype turned up many times. The chain couples TRBV29-1 to TRBJ2-1, with TRBD2 matching over 14 bases. The CDR3 is made up of 15 amino acids. V gave up 0 bases and J gave up 9 bases; unmatched junction bases: 4. In germline, CDR1 is SQVTM, CDR2 ANQGSEA. The CDR3 region has the DNA TGCAGCGTTGAAGATCGACTAGCGGGAGGGATTGAGCAGTTCTTC. It codes for CSVEDRLAGGIEQFF.